The entry below gives a single T cell receptor (beta chain) sequence along with its context. The antigen is unknown. cDNA carried unique molecular identifiers, and a universal primer site was added by template switching. TCRdb redid the calling of the 5' RACE reads with MiXCR, one entry per CDR3 protein. The sample shows 540,000 or so distinct CDR3 sequences, about a fifth of them seen only once. This sample was taken from a study of identical twins. Trimming took 7 bases from V and 6 from J, leaving 18 bases between them. CDR3 length: 14 residues. General study results and limits: Carriage of fewer insertions was seen in abundant cord blood beta clonotypes, whereas memory repertoires showed none. Twin-shared out-of-frame alpha sequences showed excess low generation probability.

The sample also formed part of further work on yellow fever vaccine responses in identical twins. From that paper: Reportedly, twins showed a vaccine T cell response that looked partly convergent and partly personalized.

The receptor was derived from a woman aged 18-29 years in good health. Material: CD4+ T cells sorted from blood. V usage is TRBV12-3 or TRBV12-4 and J usage is TRBJ2-5; TRBD1 or TRBD2 may be the D gene (6 bases each). The CDR3 DNA follows: TGTGCCAGCACTCTCGGAGGGGGTGGGAAGACCCAGTACTTC. Translating it yields CASTLGGGGKTQYF.